This passage covers 30 T cell receptor beta chains from one sample sequenced in a study of control samples from healthy donors and cancer patients. TCRdb keeps only in-frame clones here, not all; method: immunoSEQ multiplex PCR. Of about 92,000 clones listed, more than 75% are singletons. The material sequenced was blood. These receptors were collected from a woman aged 55-70 years in good health.

J is TRBJ2-3 and V is TRBV18; tentatively, D is TRBD2 (6 bases). Germline V lookup: CDR1 KGHSH, CDR2 LQKENI. This CDR3 contains 14 residues. V lost 3 bases and J lost 7, with 14 bases in between. The CDR3 DNA follows: TGTGCCAGCTCACCTTGGGGGGAGAGAAATACGCAGTATTTT. This sequence encodes CASSPWGERNTQYF.

V gene TRBV7-2 combines with J gene TRBJ1-5; no clear D gene. V was trimmed by 1 base and J by 6 bases, leaving 13 bases between them. Per germline, CDR1 SGHTA and CDR2 FQGNSA. The CDR3 extends over 15 amino acids. The CDR3 nucleotides are TGTGCCAGCAGCTTAGGCCTGACGGTCGGTCAGCCCCAGCATTTT. This encodes CASSLGLTVGQPQHF.

The J gene is TRBJ2-7, the V gene TRBV6-5; 7 bases align to TRBD1. Germline CDR1 reads MNHEY; CDR2 reads SVGAGI. V shed 6 bases and J 4 bases; nucleotides not matched to a gene: 6. This CDR3 comprises 13 residues. CDR3 residues: CASRYETGYEQYF. The DNA for the CDR3 is TGTGCCAGCAGATACGAGACAGGGTACGAGCAGTACTTC.

Note on this clone: The junction departs from germline at one end; a sequencing error may be responsible. The rearrangement joins TRBV7-9 to TRBJ2-7, with 7 bases identical to TRBD2. CDR1 is SEHNR and CDR2 is FQNEAQ in the germline V gene (reference sequence). The CDR3 sequence is 14 residues long. This chain's CDR3 is CASSLAARYYEQYF. The CDR3 DNA follows: TGTGCCAGCAGCCTAGCGGCCCGATACTACGAGCAGTACTTC.

The chain recombines TRBV18 with TRBJ2-7; D ambiguous. This CDR3 has 13 amino acids. Trimming stripped 2 bases from V and 7 bases from J, with 12 bases between. Germline V gene sequence: CDR1 KGHSH, CDR2 LQKENI. For the CDR3, the DNA is TGTGCCAGCTCACCAAACGGCTTGGGGGAGCAGTACTTC. This gives the protein CASSPNGLGEQYF.

The chain has TRBV11-2 and TRBJ2-7, with D unclear. The CDR3 covers 14 residues. From germline, CDR1 is SGHAT and CDR2 FQNNGV. Trimming cost V 1 base and J 0 bases, with 7 bases left between them. This CDR3 is CASSLVWDSYEQYF. For the CDR3, the DNA is TGTGCCAGCAGCTTAGTTTGGGACTCCTACGAGCAGTACTTC.

This clone was seen only a few times. The chain uses TRBV5-1 and TRBJ1-3, with 7 bases fitting TRBD1. The V gene end was trimmed by 3 bases and the J gene end by 6 bases; junction bases not matched to a gene: 9. CDR1 is SGHRS, CDR2 YFSETQ, per germline. The CDR3 has 15 residues. CDR3 sequence reads: CASSYTGDPANTIYF. In DNA form, the CDR3 reads TGCGCCAGCAGCTACACAGGGGACCCTGCAAACACCATATATTTT.

The V call is TRBV14, the J call TRBJ2-7; no reliable D call. CDR1 and CDR2 (germline): SGHDN, FVKESK. The V end was cut by 3 bases, the J end by 0 bases, with 6 bases between. The CDR3 runs to 13 residues. DNA for the CDR3: TGTGCCAGCAGCCACGGACGCTCCTACGAGCAGTACTTC. It encodes CASSHGRSYEQYF.

The chain couples TRBV5-1 to TRBJ1-1, with 7 nucleotides matching TRBD1. The CDR3 length is 15 residues. The germline V gene has CDR1 SGHRS and CDR2 YFSETQ. V lost 3 bases to trimming and J lost 5 bases; unmatched junction nucleotides: 10. For the CDR3, the DNA is TGCGCCAGCAGCTCCTGGACAGGAAAGTTTACTGAAGCTTTCTTT. Translation gives CASSSWTGKFTEAFF.

As concerns this clone: The CDR3 carries no conserved terminal phenylalanine or tryptophan, so it likely arises from a read error. The CDR3 protein is CASSQVGQGYGYTL. The CDR3 DNA sequence: TGCGCCAGCAGCCAAGTGGGACAGGGCTATGGCTACACCCTC. This chain joins TRBV4-3 and TRBJ1-2, with 9 nucleotides matching TRBD1. The V gene's germline CDR1 is LGHNA and CDR2 YSLEER. The V and J ends lost 1 base and 4 bases, in that order; junction bases with no gene match: 1. This CDR3 has 14 residues.

V gene TRBV6-5 combines with J gene TRBJ2-1, with TRBD2 matching 8 bases. This CDR3 has 15 residues. V trimming: 5 bases; J trimming: 4 bases; junction bases outside the gene matches: 7. Germline V gives CDR1 MNHEY, CDR2 SVGAGI. CDR3 sequence (DNA): TGTGCCAGCAGTCCCGGGACTAGAGCTTACAATGAGCAGTTCTTC. Its protein is CASSPGTRAYNEQFF.

V usage is TRBV19 and J usage is TRBJ1-3; tentative D call: TRBD1 (5 bases). V lost 2 bases, J lost 5 bases, and 13 bases lay in between. Germline values: CDR1 LNHDA, CDR2 SQIVND (reference sequence). The CDR3 is 15 residues long. The CDR3 DNA reads as TGTGCCAGTAGTATAAGTACAGGCGGAAGAAACACCATATATTTT. It encodes CASSISTGGRNTIYF.

V and J are TRBV28 and TRBJ1-2; D is unclear. Trimming stripped 3 bases from V and 0 bases from J, with 11 bases between. Germline V gene lookup returns CDR1 MDHEN and CDR2 SYDVKM. This CDR3 has 15 amino acids. The CDR3 nucleotides read TGTGCCAGCAGTTTGGATACGGAAGCTAACTATGGCTACACCTTC. Translating gives CASSLDTEANYGYTF.

Regarding this clone: The same CDR3 arises from other DNA sequences in this sample as well. The chain uses TRBV5-1 and TRBJ1-6; 7 bases fit TRBD1. This CDR3 contains 15 residues. V was pared by 4 bases and J by 7 bases, with 8 bases of the junction left unmatched. Germline loops: CDR1 SGHRS, CDR2 YFSETQ. This CDR3 reads CASSLPGTDNSPLHF. The CDR3 nucleotides read TGCGCCAGCAGCCTGCCGGGGACAGACAATTCACCCCTCCACTTT.

V gene TRBV5-5 combines with J gene TRBJ1-5; D perhaps matches TRBD1 (6 bases). This CDR3 has 15 residues. Germline assignment: CDR1 SGHKS and CDR2 YYEKEE (reference sequence). The germline V and J ends were trimmed by 4 bases and 6 bases, with 17 bases remaining between them. The CDR3 nucleotides read TGTGCCAGCAGCCAGACGCAGGGGCCAAGTCAGCCCCAGCATTTT. The encoded protein is CASSQTQGPSQPQHF.

The chain employs TRBV7-9 and TRBJ1-1; D not resolved. Germline CDR1 and CDR2: SEHNR and FQNEAQ (reference sequence). The CDR3 spans 15 residues. Trimming stripped 0 bases from V and 0 bases from J, with 8 bases between. The CDR3 loop reads CASSLATGMNTEAFF. The CDR3 DNA is TGTGCCAGCAGCTTAGCGACGGGGATGAACACTGAAGCTTTCTTT.

For the CDR3, the DNA is TGCAGTGCTGGGGACAGTTTCGAGCAGTACTTC. Translated, it gives CSAGDSFEQYF. This chain joins TRBV20-1 and TRBJ2-7, with 7 bases identical to TRBD1. J lost 6 bases, V lost 5 bases, and 4 bases had no gene match. This CDR3 has 11 residues. Per germline, CDR1 DFQATT and CDR2 SNEGSKA (reference sequence).

The gene calls are TRBV11-2 and TRBJ2-7; 11 nucleotides match TRBD2. Per germline, CDR1 SGHAT and CDR2 FQNNGV. The CDR3 consists of 15 residues. Trimming cost V 6 bases and J 1 base; bases outside gene matches: 5. The CDR3 nucleotides read TGTGCCAGCAGATTACTAGCGGGAGTTTCCTACGAGCAGTACTTC. Translation gives CASRLLAGVSYEQYF.

CDR3 loop: CASSLGRGGNTGELFF. The CDR3 DNA sequence: TGTGCCAGCAGCTTGGGAAGAGGAGGGAACACCGGGGAGCTGTTTTTT. This chain joins TRBV5-8 and TRBJ2-2, with D perhaps matching TRBD2 (5 bases). V shed 0 bases and J shed 1 base, with 10 bases lying between them. The CDR3 runs to 16 residues. Germline V gene sequence: CDR1 SGHTS, CDR2 YDEGEE.

The CDR3 is CASSPQVGGNTIYF. CDR3 bases: TGTGCCAGCAGCCCTCAGGTTGGCGGAAACACCATATATTTT. This chain joins TRBV11-2 and TRBJ1-3; D is undetermined. With 5 bases removed from V and 4 bases from J, the gap between germline ends came to 12 bases. The CDR3 is made up of 14 amino acids. Germline V gene sequence: CDR1 SGHAT, CDR2 FQNNGV.

This clone has only a few counts. The genes are TRBV7-9 and TRBJ2-1, with TRBD2 matching 8 bases. The CDR3 spans 15 residues. J gave up 5 bases and V 4 bases, and 7 bases lay outside the gene matches. Germline CDR1 reads SEHNR; CDR2 reads FQNEAQ (reference sequence). CDR3 nucleotides: TGTGCCAGCAGCTCCACCGGGACTAGGAACAATGAGCAGTTCTTC. Translating it yields CASSSTGTRNNEQFF.

The chain carries TRBV14 and TRBJ1-6; D call uncertain. This CDR3 has 13 amino acids. V was pared by 4 bases and J by 10 bases, with 11 bases between. Germline V CDR1 and CDR2: SGHDN, FVKESK. CDR3 DNA sequence: TGTGCCAGCAGCCGGGCCCTCTACTCACCCCTCCACTTT. Protein product: CASSRALYSPLHF.

The V call is TRBV4-1, the J call TRBJ1-1; D remains unclear. The germline V gene has CDR1 MGHRA and CDR2 YSYEKL. CDR3 length equals 14 residues. Trimming removed 2 bases at V and 1 base at J, with 8 bases between. CDR3 protein: CASSQTNRNTEAFF. The CDR3 nucleotides are TGCGCCAGCAGCCAAACGAACAGGAACACTGAAGCTTTCTTT.

This chain uses TRBV5-1 with TRBJ2-1; D uncertain. CDR1 is SGHRS and CDR2 is YFSETQ in the germline V gene. CDR3 length equals 15 residues. V was cut by 1 base and J by 0 bases, with 8 bases left in between. This chain's CDR3 is CASSLSPSSYNEQFF. The CDR3 bases are TGCGCCAGCAGCTTGAGCCCGAGCTCCTACAATGAGCAGTTCTTC.

The rearrangement joins TRBV18 to TRBJ1-4; 7 positions agree with TRBD1. The ends lost 0 bases at V and 5 bases at J; junction bases unmatched: 3. Germline values: CDR1 KGHSH, CDR2 LQKENI. The CDR3 has 15 amino acids. Here the CDR3 reads CASSPPEQGNEKLFF. DNA of the CDR3: TGTGCCAGCTCACCACCGGAACAGGGGAATGAAAAACTGTTTTTT. Looking up the rest from reference TRBV18 and TRBJ1-4 gives the full variable domain: NAGVMQNPRHLVRRRGQEARLRCSPMKGHSHVYWYRQLPEEGLKFMVYLQKENIIDESGMPKERFSAEFPKEGPSILRIQQVVRGDSAAYFCASSPPEQGNEKLFFGSGTQLSVL.

The chain links TRBV5-4 to TRBJ2-1; TRBD2 aligns across 12 bases. Trimming took 4 bases from V and 4 from J; bases not matched to a gene: 3. From germline, CDR1 is SGHNT and CDR2 YYREEE (reference sequence). CDR3 length: 15 amino acids. The CDR3 loop is CASSATSGRYNEQFF. As DNA, the CDR3 is TGTGCCAGCAGCGCGACTAGCGGGAGATACAATGAGCAGTTCTTC.

This chain links TRBV12-3 or TRBV12-4 with TRBJ2-5; no firm D call. Deletions cut 5 bases from V and 7 bases from J, with 8 bases between. The CDR3 is 11 amino acids. In nucleotides, the CDR3 is TGTGCCAGCAGTATGAGTGGGACCCAGTACTTC. Translated: CASSMSGTQYF.

The J gene is TRBJ1-5, the V gene TRBV9; no clear D gene. This CDR3 region has 15 residues. V lost 3 bases, J lost 4 bases, and 14 bases lay in between. Germline CDR1 and CDR2: SGDLS and YYNGEE. The CDR3 DNA reads TGTGCCAGCAGCGCCCTAGGGCAGGAGAATCAGCCCCAGCATTTT. It specifies CASSALGQENQPQHF.

This clone was seen more than once but under ten times. This chain links TRBV11-2 with TRBJ1-2; D is undetermined. Germline loops: CDR1 SGHAT, CDR2 FQNNGV. The V end lost 3 bases, the J end lost 2 bases, and 13 bases lay between the germline ends. CDR3 length: 15 amino acids. CDR3: CASSFADGPNYGYTF. The CDR3 nucleotides are TGTGCCAGCAGCTTCGCGGACGGGCCAAACTATGGCTACACCTTC. The full variable domain, with the rest looked up from reference TRBV11-2 and TRBJ1-2, is EAGVAQSPRYKIIEKRQSVAFWCNPISGHATLYWYQQILGQGPKLLIQFQNNGVVDDSQLPKDRFSAERLKGVDSTLKIQPAKLEDSAVYLCASSFADGPNYGYTFGSGTRLTVV.

The chain employs TRBV2 and TRBJ2-5; the D gene could be TRBD1 or TRBD2 (5 bases each). Trimming removed 9 bases from V and 1 base from J, with 15 bases in between. Germline lookup yields CDR1 SNHLY and CDR2 FYNNEI. CDR3 length equals 14 residues. The CDR3 is CARQGTGFQETQYF. The DNA for the CDR3 is TGTGCCAGGCAGGGCACGGGGTTCCAAGAGACCCAGTACTTC. Based on the CDR3 plus reference TRBV2 and TRBJ2-5, the full variable domain is EPEVTQTPSHQVTQMGQEVILRCVPISNHLYFYWYRQILGQKVEFLVSFYNNEISEKSEIFDDQFSVERPDGSNFTLKIRSTKLEDSAMYFCARQGTGFQETQYFGPGTRLLVL.